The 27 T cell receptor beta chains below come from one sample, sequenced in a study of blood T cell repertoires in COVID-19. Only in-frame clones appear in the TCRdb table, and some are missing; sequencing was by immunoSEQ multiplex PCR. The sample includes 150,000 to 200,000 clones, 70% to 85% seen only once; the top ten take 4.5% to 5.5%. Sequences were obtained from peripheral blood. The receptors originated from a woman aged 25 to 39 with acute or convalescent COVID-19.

The CDR3 reads CANSHRGESTDTQYF. CDR3 nucleotides: TGTGCCAACTCACACCGGGGGGAAAGCACAGATACGCAGTATTTT. The gene calls are TRBV9 and TRBJ2-3; 7 nucleotides align to TRBD2. Trimming removed 9 bases from V and 0 bases from J; junction bases left unmatched: 10. The CDR3 spans 15 residues. Germline CDR1 and CDR2: SGDLS and YYNGEE.

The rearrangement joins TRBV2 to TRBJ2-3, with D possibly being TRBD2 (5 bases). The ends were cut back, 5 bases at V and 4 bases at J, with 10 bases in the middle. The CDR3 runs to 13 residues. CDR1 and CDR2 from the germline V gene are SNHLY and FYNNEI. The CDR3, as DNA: TGTGCCAGCAGTATGGGAGCCTCAGATACGCAGTATTTT. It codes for CASSMGASDTQYF.

CDR3 in amino acids: CASSWVDRGLYGYTF. The CDR3, as DNA: TGTGCCAGTAGTTGGGTGGACAGGGGCCTCTATGGCTACACCTTC. This chain joins TRBV19 and TRBJ1-2, with 9 bases aligning to TRBD1. Unmatched junction bases numbered 8, after V lost 5 bases and J lost 4 bases. Germline values: CDR1 LNHDA, CDR2 SQIVND (reference sequence). There are 15 residues in the CDR3.

The CDR3 spells CASSPSGRGAFNEQFF. The CDR3, as DNA: TGTGCCAGCAGTCCCTCGGGGCGGGGGGCTTTTAATGAGCAGTTCTTC. The chain is built from TRBV6-2 or TRBV6-3 and TRBJ2-1, with 8 bases matching TRBD2. After removal of 5 bases from V and 7 bases from J, the junction contained 13 bases not matched to a gene. The CDR3 is made up of 16 amino acids. CDR1 is MNHEY and CDR2 is SVGEGT in the germline V gene.

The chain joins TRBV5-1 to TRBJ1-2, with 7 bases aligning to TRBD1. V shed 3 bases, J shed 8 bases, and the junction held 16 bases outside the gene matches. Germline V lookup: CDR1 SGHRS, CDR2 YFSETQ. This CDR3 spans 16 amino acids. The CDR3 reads CASSSTSNTGARGYTF. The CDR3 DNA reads TGCGCCAGCAGCTCAACGTCGAACACAGGGGCGAGAGGCTACACCTTC.

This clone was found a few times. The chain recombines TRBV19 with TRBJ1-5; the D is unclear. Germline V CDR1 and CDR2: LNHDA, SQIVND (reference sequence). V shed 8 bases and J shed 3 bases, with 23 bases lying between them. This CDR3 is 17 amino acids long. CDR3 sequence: CASSFGVAKLYNQPQHF. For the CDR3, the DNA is TGTGCCAGTTCCTTCGGGGTCGCAAAATTATACAATCAGCCCCAGCATTTT.

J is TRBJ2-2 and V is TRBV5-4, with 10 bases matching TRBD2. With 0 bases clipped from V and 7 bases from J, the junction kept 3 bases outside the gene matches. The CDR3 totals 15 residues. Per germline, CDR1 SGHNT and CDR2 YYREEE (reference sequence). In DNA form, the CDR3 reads TGTGCCAGCAGCTTGGCTCTAGCGGGGGACGGGGAGCTGTTTTTT. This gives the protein CASSLALAGDGELFF.

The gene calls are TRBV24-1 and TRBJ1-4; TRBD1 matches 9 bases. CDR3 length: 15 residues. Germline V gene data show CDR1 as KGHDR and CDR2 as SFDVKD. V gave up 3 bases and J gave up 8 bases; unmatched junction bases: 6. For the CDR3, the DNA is TGTGCCACCAGTGATGCGGGACAGGGAGACGAAAAACTGTTTTTT. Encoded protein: CATSDAGQGDEKLFF.

In DNA, the CDR3 is TGTGCCAGCTCCCTGAAACAGGACACTGAAGCTTTCTTT. Its protein is CASSLKQDTEAFF. This rearrangement joins TRBV18 to TRBJ1-1; D is perhaps TRBD1 (5 bases). The ends were cut back, 6 bases at V and 3 bases at J, with 11 bases in the middle. Germline V gene sequence: CDR1 KGHSH, CDR2 LQKENI. This CDR3 contains 13 residues.

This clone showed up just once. The CDR3 reads CASRAGQGAPEKLFF. In nucleotides, the CDR3 is TGTGCCAGCAGAGCCGGACAGGGTGCCCCCGAAAAACTGTTTTTT. The chain joins TRBV27 to TRBJ1-4, with 8 bases lining up with TRBD1. Looked up from germline, CDR1 is MNHEY and CDR2 is SMNVEV (reference sequence). The CDR3 sequence is 15 residues long. V was clipped by 6 bases and J by 8 bases; unmatched bases: 11.

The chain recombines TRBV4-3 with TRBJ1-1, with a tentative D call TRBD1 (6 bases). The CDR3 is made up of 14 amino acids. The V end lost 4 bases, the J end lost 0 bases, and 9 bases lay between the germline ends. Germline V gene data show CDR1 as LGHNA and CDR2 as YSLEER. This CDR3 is CASSLGHLNTEAFF. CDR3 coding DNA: TGCGCCAGCAGCCTGGGACATCTGAACACTGAAGCTTTCTTT.

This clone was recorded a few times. The CDR3 here is CASSYSIEDSYSFNQPQHF. CDR3 coding DNA: TGTGCCAGCAGTTACTCGATCGAGGACAGCTATTCTTTTAATCAGCCCCAGCATTTT. V and J are TRBV6-2 or TRBV6-3 and TRBJ1-5; tentatively, D is TRBD1 (6 bases). Germline assignment: CDR1 MNHEY and CDR2 SVGEGT. CDR3 length: 19 amino acids. Trimming pared 0 bases from V and 4 bases from J, leaving 22 bases between.

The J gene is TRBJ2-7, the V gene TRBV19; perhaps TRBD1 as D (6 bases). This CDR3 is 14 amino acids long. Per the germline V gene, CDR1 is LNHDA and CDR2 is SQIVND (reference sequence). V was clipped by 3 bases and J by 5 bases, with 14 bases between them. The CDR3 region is CASSMIRGHDEQYF. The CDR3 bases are TGTGCCAGTAGTATGATCAGGGGCCACGACGAGCAGTACTTC.

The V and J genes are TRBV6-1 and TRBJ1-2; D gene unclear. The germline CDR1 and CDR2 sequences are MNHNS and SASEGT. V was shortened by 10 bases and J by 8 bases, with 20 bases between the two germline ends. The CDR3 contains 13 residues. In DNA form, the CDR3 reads TGTGCCATCAGCCCCGCGGGCTTTATGGGCTACACCTTC. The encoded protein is CAISPAGFMGYTF.

The DNA for the CDR3 is TGCGCCAGCAAGCGGGGGGACGATGAAAAACTGTTTTTT. Protein: CASKRGDDEKLFF. The rearrangement links TRBV5-1 to TRBJ1-4; TRBD1 is a possible D gene (5 bases). The CDR3 length is 13 residues. The V end was cut by 6 bases, the J end by 6 bases, with 12 bases between. From germline, CDR1 is SGHRS and CDR2 YFSETQ.

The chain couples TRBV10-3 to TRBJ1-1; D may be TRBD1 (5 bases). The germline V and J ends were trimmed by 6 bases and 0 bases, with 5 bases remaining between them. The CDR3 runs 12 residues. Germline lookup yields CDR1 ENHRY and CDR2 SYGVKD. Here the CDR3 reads CAIRQVNTEAFF. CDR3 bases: TGTGCCATCAGACAGGTGAACACTGAAGCTTTCTTT.

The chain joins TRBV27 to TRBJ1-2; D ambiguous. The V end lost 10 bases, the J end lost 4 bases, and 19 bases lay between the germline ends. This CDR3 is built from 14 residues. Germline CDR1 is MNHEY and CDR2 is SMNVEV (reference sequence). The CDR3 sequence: CATFSGEGFYGYTF. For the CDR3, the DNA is TGTGCCACCTTTTCCGGGGAGGGCTTCTATGGCTACACCTTC.

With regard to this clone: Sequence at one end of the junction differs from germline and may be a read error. The CDR3 reads CASSQDRNTEAFF. The DNA for the CDR3 is TGTGCCAGCAGTCAAGACAGGAACACTGAAGCTTTCTTT. The rearrangement uses TRBV4-2 and TRBJ1-1, with TRBD1 as a possible D gene (5 bases). The germline gives CDR1 LGHNA, CDR2 YNFKEQ. CDR3 length equals 13 residues.

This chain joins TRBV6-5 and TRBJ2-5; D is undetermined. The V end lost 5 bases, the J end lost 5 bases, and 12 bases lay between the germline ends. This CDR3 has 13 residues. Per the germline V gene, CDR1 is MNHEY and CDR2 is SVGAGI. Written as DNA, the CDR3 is TGTGCCAGCAGTCCAACTTCGGTGGAGACCCAGTACTTC. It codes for CASSPTSVETQYF.

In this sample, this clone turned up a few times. This CDR3 reads CAISNSAGQGRPSDQPQHF. CDR3 nucleotides: TGTGCCATTTCAAACTCGGCCGGACAGGGAAGACCCTCTGATCAGCCCCAGCATTTT. The rearrangement links TRBV5-6 to TRBJ1-5; 8 nucleotides agree with TRBD1. CDR1 is SGHDT and CDR2 is YYEEEE in the germline V gene. CDR3 size: 19 residues. V shed 9 bases and J 5 bases; nucleotides not matched to a gene: 25.

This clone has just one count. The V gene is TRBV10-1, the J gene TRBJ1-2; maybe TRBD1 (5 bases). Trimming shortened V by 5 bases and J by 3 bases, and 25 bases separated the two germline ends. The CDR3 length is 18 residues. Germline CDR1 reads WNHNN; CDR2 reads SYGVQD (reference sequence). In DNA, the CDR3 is TGCGCCAGCAGTTTCCCCCTTAGCGGGGGAGGTCGGCACTATGGCTACACCTTC. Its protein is CASSFPLSGGGRHYGYTF.

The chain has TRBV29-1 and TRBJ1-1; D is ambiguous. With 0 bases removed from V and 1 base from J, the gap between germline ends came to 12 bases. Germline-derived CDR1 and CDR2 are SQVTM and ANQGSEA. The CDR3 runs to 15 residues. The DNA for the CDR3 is TGCAGCGTTGAAGATTGGAGGGCTGGGAACACTGAAGCTTTCTTT. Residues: CSVEDWRAGNTEAFF.

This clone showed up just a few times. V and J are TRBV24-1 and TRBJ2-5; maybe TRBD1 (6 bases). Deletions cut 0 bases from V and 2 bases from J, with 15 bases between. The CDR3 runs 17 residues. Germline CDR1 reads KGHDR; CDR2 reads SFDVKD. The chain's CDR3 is CATSDLKGQRGQETQYF. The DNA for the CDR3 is TGTGCCACCAGTGATTTGAAGGGGCAAAGGGGGCAAGAGACCCAGTACTTC.

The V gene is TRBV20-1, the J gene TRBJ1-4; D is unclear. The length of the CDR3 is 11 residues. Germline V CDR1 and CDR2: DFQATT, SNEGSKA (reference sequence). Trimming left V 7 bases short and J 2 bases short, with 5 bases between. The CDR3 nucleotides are TGCAGTGGTGCGACTAATGAAAAACTGTTTTTT. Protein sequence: CSGATNEKLFF.

The CDR3 DNA follows: TGTGCCAGCAGCCAGAGGGGGTCTGGGGCCAACGTCCTGACTTTC. Protein product: CASSQRGSGANVLTF. The gene calls are TRBV7-9 and TRBJ2-6, with D possibly being TRBD1 (6 bases). Germline V CDR1 and CDR2: SEHNR, FQNEAQ (reference sequence). The CDR3 totals 15 residues. Trimming left V 5 bases short and J 1 base short, with 9 bases between.

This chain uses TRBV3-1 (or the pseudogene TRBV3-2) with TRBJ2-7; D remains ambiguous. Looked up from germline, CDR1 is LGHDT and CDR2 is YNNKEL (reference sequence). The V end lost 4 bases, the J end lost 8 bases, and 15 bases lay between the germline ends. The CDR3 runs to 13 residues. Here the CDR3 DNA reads TGTGCCAGCAGCCCCCTGAGAAGGAGTAAGCAGTACTTC. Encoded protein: CASSPLRRSKQYF.

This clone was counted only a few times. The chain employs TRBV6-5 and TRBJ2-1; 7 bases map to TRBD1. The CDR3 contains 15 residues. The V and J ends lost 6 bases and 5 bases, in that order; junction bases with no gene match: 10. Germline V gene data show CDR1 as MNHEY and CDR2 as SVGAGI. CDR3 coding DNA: TGTGCCAGCAGCCTCGGGCCCGACAGGGACAATGAGCAGTTCTTC. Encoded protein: CASSLGPDRDNEQFF.